One and the same sample provided the 18 T cell receptor beta chains below, sequenced in a study of shared clonotypes between healthy human individuals. TCRdb's table, derived via immunoSEQ multiplex PCR, lists solely in-frame clones and lacks some. The table lists millions of clones, more than 90% of them singletons. Sequenced material: naive CD4+ T cells sorted from blood. Subset reported: CD45RA+ positively selected. The receptors were sampled from a man younger than 35 in good health.

This clone was picked up one time. The chain recombines TRBV18 with TRBJ1-2; 7 bases are shared with TRBD1. The length of the CDR3 is 15 residues. Germline loops: CDR1 KGHSH, CDR2 LQKENI. V shed 1 base and J 2 bases; nucleotides not matched to a gene: 4. CDR3 bases: TGTGCCAGCTCACCACTACAGGGGTTGAACTATGGCTACACCTTC. Translating gives CASSPLQGLNYGYTF. Using reference TRBV18 and TRBJ1-2 for the parts outside the CDR3, the full variable domain is NAGVMQNPRHLVRRRGQEARLRCSPMKGHSHVYWYRQLPEEGLKFMVYLQKENIIDESGMPKERFSAEFPKEGPSILRIQQVVRGDSAAYFCASSPLQGLNYGYTFGSGTRLTVV.

This clone showed up just once. The V and J genes are TRBV11-3 and TRBJ2-5; 7 bases fit TRBD2. The V segment lost 0 bases and the J segment 4 bases; nucleotides outside the gene matches: 5. CDR1 is SGHNT and CDR2 is YENEEA in the germline V gene. The CDR3 sequence is 15 residues long. The CDR3 nucleotides read TGTGCCAGCAGCTTAGATGGGGGGGAAACAGAGACCCAGTACTTC. Translating gives CASSLDGGETETQYF. Based on the CDR3 plus reference TRBV11-3 and TRBJ2-5, the full variable domain is EAGVVQSPRYKIIEKKQPVAFWCNPISGHNTLYWYLQNLGQGPELLIRYENEEAVDDSQLPKDRFSAERLKGVDSTLKIQPAELGDSAVYLCASSLDGGETETQYFGPGTRLLVL.

This clone is a singleton in its sample. Other DNA sequences in the same sample also yield this CDR3. This rearrangement joins TRBV10-3 to TRBJ2-5; TRBD2 matches at 8 bases. The ends lost 5 bases at V and 4 bases at J; junction bases unmatched: 0. The germline V gene encodes CDR1 ENHRY and CDR2 SYGVKD. CDR3 length equals 12 residues. CDR3 DNA sequence: TGTGCCATCAGTACTAGCGGAGAGACCCAGTACTTC. It is translated as CAISTSGETQYF.

The J gene is TRBJ2-1, the V gene TRBV7-3; 8 bases agree with TRBD2. The CDR3 loop spans 16 amino acids. Germline V lookup: CDR1 SGHTA, CDR2 FQGTGA. Germline trimming cut 5 bases from V and 0 bases from J; bases unmatched to any gene: 6. DNA for the CDR3: TGTGCCAGCAGCACCGTCGGGGGGGCCTCCTACAATGAGCAGTTCTTC. The encoded protein is CASSTVGGASYNEQFF.

The J gene is TRBJ1-4, the V gene TRBV5-1; 7 positions match TRBD1. The germline V gene has CDR1 SGHRS and CDR2 YFSETQ. This CDR3 contains 14 residues. The V segment lost 4 bases and the J segment 6 bases; nucleotides outside the gene matches: 6. CDR3 nucleotide sequence: TGCGCCAGCAGCATGGGACAGACGTATGAAAAACTGTTTTTT. Protein: CASSMGQTYEKLFF.

This chain links TRBV4-3 with TRBJ1-4; possible D gene TRBD1, 5 bases. Trimming shortened V by 1 base and J by 5 bases, and 11 bases separated the two germline ends. Germline loops: CDR1 LGHNA, CDR2 YSLEER. The CDR3 loop spans 15 amino acids. The CDR3 protein is CASSQAGRSNEKLFF. The CDR3 bases are TGCGCCAGCAGCCAAGCAGGGAGGTCGAATGAAAAACTGTTTTTT.

The chain uses TRBV7-9 and TRBJ1-4; D possibly corresponds to TRBD1 (6 bases). Trimming pared 6 bases from V and 3 bases from J, leaving 14 bases between. The CDR3 runs 15 residues. Germline CDR1 SEHNR, CDR2 FQNEAQ (reference sequence). CDR3 nucleotide sequence: TGTGCCAGCAGTCCAGGGGAGGGAGCTAATGAAAAACTGTTTTTT. It yields the protein CASSPGEGANEKLFF.

The chain has TRBV7-9 and TRBJ2-7; D gene unclear. The CDR3 runs 12 residues. Trimming took off 1 base at V and 3 bases at J, with 4 bases between the two ends. Looked up from germline, CDR1 is SEHNR and CDR2 is FQNEAQ (reference sequence). CDR3 sequence (DNA): TGTGCCAGCAGCTTAGTGGTCTACGAGCAGTACTTC. Protein: CASSLVVYEQYF.

The V call is TRBV6-6, the J call TRBJ2-1, with 7 bases fitting TRBD1. The germline CDR1 and CDR2 sequences are MNHNY and SVGAGI (reference sequence). CDR3 length: 15 residues. The V segment lost 2 bases and the J segment 9 bases; nucleotides outside the gene matches: 10. The DNA for the CDR3 is TGTGCCAGCAGTTACCCGACAGGGCAGGGCGGTGAGCAGTTCTTC. Its protein is CASSYPTGQGGEQFF.

The J gene is TRBJ2-3, the V gene TRBV10-3; TRBD2 agrees at 8 bases. Per germline, CDR1 ENHRY and CDR2 SYGVKD. The CDR3 runs to 14 residues. Trimming at V came to 7 bases and at J to 4 bases, leaving 7 bases not matched to a gene. The CDR3 loop is CAIKASGWADTQYF. The CDR3 DNA reads as TGTGCCATCAAGGCTAGCGGGTGGGCAGATACGCAGTATTTT.

CDR3 sequence (DNA): TGCGCCAGCAGCTTAGGGTTGGCTCCCTACGAGCAGTACTTC. Encoded protein: CASSLGLAPYEQYF. J is TRBJ2-7 and V is TRBV5-1; D gene unclear. The CDR3 totals 14 residues. Germline V gene data show CDR1 as SGHRS and CDR2 as YFSETQ. V gave up 2 bases and J gave up 2 bases, with 11 bases separating them. The variable domain in full, with the rest retrieved from reference TRBV5-1 and TRBJ2-7, is KAGVTQTPRYLIKTRGQQVTLSCSPISGHRSVSWYQQTPGQGLQFLFEYFSETQRNKGNFPGRFSGRQFSNSRSEMNVSTLELGDSALYLCASSLGLAPYEQYFGPGTRLTVT.

The gene calls are TRBV7-2 and TRBJ1-5, with D hard to call. Germline V gives CDR1 SGHTA, CDR2 FQGNSA. Trimming took off 6 bases at V and 3 bases at J, with 15 bases between the two ends. This CDR3 has 15 residues. CDR3 in amino acids: CASSTSRGPNQPQHF. CDR3 DNA sequence: TGTGCCAGCAGTACGTCCCGAGGGCCCAATCAGCCCCAGCATTTT.

This clone was picked up one time. V and J are TRBV30 and TRBJ1-2; TRBD1 matches at 9 bases. This CDR3 has 12 amino acids. Germline values: CDR1 GTSNPN, CDR2 SVGIG (reference sequence). The J segment lost 6 bases and the V segment lost 5 bases, leaving 4 bases of the junction unmatched. The DNA of the CDR3 is TGTGCCTGGGGACAGGGGTTGGATGGCTACACCTTC. This translates into CAWGQGLDGYTF. Filled out from reference TRBV30 and TRBJ1-2, the complete variable domain reads SQTIHQWPATLVQPVGSPLSLECTVEGTSNPNLYWYRQAAGRGLQLLFYSVGIGQISSEVPQNLSASRPQDRQFILSSKKLLLSDSGFYLCAWGQGLDGYTFGSGTRLTVV.

This clone appeared once. Germline and junction disagree at one end, which may indicate a read error. V is TRBV7-7 and J is TRBJ2-5, with D unresolved. CDR1 and CDR2 from the germline V gene are SSHAT and FNYEAQ (reference sequence). This CDR3 has 15 residues. The CDR3 loop is CASSLRLGAQETQYF. The CDR3 DNA is TGTGCTAGCAGCTTAAGGCTGGGTGCACAAGAGACCCAGTACTTC.

About this clone: The sample carries other DNA sequences with the same CDR3. The genes are TRBV6-5 and TRBJ2-1, with D hard to call. The germline V gene encodes CDR1 MNHEY and CDR2 SVGAGI. The CDR3 totals 12 residues. Trimming stripped 6 bases from V and 4 bases from J, with 7 bases between. CDR3 nucleotides: TGTGCCAGCAGCCAAACTTACAATGAGCAGTTCTTC. Its translation: CASSQTYNEQFF.

This chain uses TRBV11-2 with TRBJ2-7; possible D gene TRBD1, 5 bases. This CDR3 has 15 residues. Deletions cut 5 bases from V and 6 bases from J, with 20 bases between. Germline CDR1 is SGHAT and CDR2 is FQNNGV. This chain's CDR3 is CASSRRSVNQGEQYF. In DNA, the CDR3 is TGTGCCAGCAGCCGCAGAAGCGTCAATCAGGGCGAGCAGTACTTC.

This clone was found once. V gene TRBV27 combines with J gene TRBJ1-2; 7 bases match TRBD1. Losses at the gene ends were 8 bases for V and 8 bases for J; bases not matched to a gene: 14. The germline V gene has CDR1 MNHEY and CDR2 SMNVEV (reference sequence). This CDR3 has 14 residues. The CDR3 region has the DNA TGTGCCAGCGCCTACCTGGGACAGCTTGGCGGCTACACCTTC. Translating it yields CASAYLGQLGGYTF.

This clone has more than one count but fewer than ten. The chain employs TRBV29-1 and TRBJ1-1; no clear D gene. Germline V gene lookup returns CDR1 SQVTM and CDR2 ANQGSEA. This CDR3 has 12 amino acids. The ends were cut back, 7 bases at V and 0 bases at J, with 9 bases in the middle. The CDR3 loop reads CSGVGLNTEAFF. In DNA form, the CDR3 reads TGCAGCGGGGTAGGGTTGAACACTGAAGCTTTCTTT.